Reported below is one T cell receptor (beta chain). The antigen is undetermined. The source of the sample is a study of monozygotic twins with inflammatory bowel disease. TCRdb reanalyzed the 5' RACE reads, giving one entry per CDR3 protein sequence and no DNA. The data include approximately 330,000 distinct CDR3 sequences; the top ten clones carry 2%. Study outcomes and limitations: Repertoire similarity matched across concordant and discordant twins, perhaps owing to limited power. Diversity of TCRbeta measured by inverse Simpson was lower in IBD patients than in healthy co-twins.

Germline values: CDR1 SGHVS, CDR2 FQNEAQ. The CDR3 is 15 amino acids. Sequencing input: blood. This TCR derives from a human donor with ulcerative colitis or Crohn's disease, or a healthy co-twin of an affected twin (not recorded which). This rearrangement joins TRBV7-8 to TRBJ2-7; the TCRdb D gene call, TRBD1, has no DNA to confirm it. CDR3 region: CASSPRGTGAHEQYF.